The 12 T cell receptor beta chains listed next were all sequenced from one sample in a study of T cells after yellow fever vaccination. TCRdb fed the 5' RACE reads into MiXCR, producing one record per CDR3 protein. The data show 250,000 to 400,000 distinct CDR3 sequences, roughly 3.9% seen once. The material was PBMCs, obtained 5 days after the yellow fever booster vaccination. These receptors were taken from a young man who received the YFV17D yellow fever vaccine.

The chain couples TRBV9 to TRBJ2-1; maybe TRBD2 (7 bases). V lost 0 bases and J lost 2, with 18 bases in between. The germline gives CDR1 SGDLS, CDR2 YYNGEE. This CDR3 has 18 amino acids. The CDR3 sequence: CASSVGGRQGGPYNEQFF. The CDR3 nucleotides read TGTGCCAGCAGCGTAGGGGGGCGGCAGGGAGGGCCCTACAATGAGCAGTTCTTC.

The CDR3 region has the DNA TGTGCCAGCAGCAAAACAGGGGGCGCGTATGGCTACACCTTC. Translated: CASSKTGGAYGYTF. The chain has TRBV5-4 and TRBJ1-2; 9 positions agree with TRBD1. CDR1 and CDR2 (germline): SGHNT, YYREEE (reference sequence). The junction had 6 bases not matched to a gene; V was cut back by 4 bases and J by 5 bases. The CDR3 sequence is 14 residues long.

This clonotype was detected only a few times. The V gene is TRBV12-3 or TRBV12-4, the J gene TRBJ2-1; D is possibly TRBD1 or TRBD2 (5 bases each). The CDR3 sequence is 12 residues long. V dropped 5 bases and J dropped 12 bases, with 14 bases sitting between them. DNA for the CDR3: TGTGCCAGCAGTCCCCGGGACCGGCGGCAGTTCTTC. Protein sequence: CASSPRDRRQFF.

This clonotype showed up just a few times. V gene TRBV7-3 combines with J gene TRBJ2-3; D might be TRBD1 or TRBD2, each matching 6 bases. Trimming removed 3 bases from V and 3 bases from J, with 16 bases in between. The germline V gene encodes CDR1 SGHTA and CDR2 FQGTGA. The CDR3 runs 16 residues. CDR3 in DNA: TGTGCCAGCAGCTTTTTACCCGGGGGCAGTACAGATACGCAGTATTTT. It is translated as CASSFLPGGSTDTQYF.

This clonotype showed up just a few times. The chain uses TRBV18 and TRBJ2-7; 8 positions agree with TRBD2. The ends lost 5 bases at V and 3 bases at J; junction bases unmatched: 9. Per germline, CDR1 KGHSH and CDR2 LQKENI. The CDR3 totals 15 residues. In DNA, the CDR3 is TGTGCCAGCTCATCCAGGACTAGCCGGGACTACGAGCAGTACTTC. Protein sequence: CASSSRTSRDYEQYF.

V and J are TRBV5-1 and TRBJ1-2; D remains ambiguous. CDR1 is SGHRS, CDR2 YFSETQ, per germline. The V and J ends lost 3 bases and 7 bases respectively, with 16 bases between them. The CDR3 consists of 14 residues. Here the CDR3 DNA reads TGCGCCAGCAGCTCGTTTAATGGGGAAAGTGGCTACACCTTC. Protein: CASSSFNGESGYTF.

The V gene is TRBV7-6, the J gene TRBJ2-5, with 8 bases that match TRBD2. The CDR3 runs to 15 residues. Germline V gene sequence: CDR1 SGHVS, CDR2 FNYEAQ. V lost 2 bases to trimming and J lost 10 bases; unmatched junction nucleotides: 12. The CDR3 is CASSLLLAESRGQYF. The CDR3 coding sequence is TGTGCCAGCAGCTTATTACTAGCGGAGTCGAGGGGCCAGTACTTC.

This clonotype was recorded many times. The rearrangement links TRBV5-1 to TRBJ2-3; no clear D. Trimming took 4 bases from V and 6 from J, leaving 12 bases between them. The germline gives CDR1 SGHRS, CDR2 YFSETQ. This CDR3 is built from 13 residues. The CDR3 loop is CASSQPEGDTQYF. DNA for the CDR3: TGCGCCAGCAGCCAACCAGAAGGGGATACGCAGTATTTT.

The V and J genes are TRBV7-2 and TRBJ2-3; 8 bases are a match to TRBD2. The CDR3 length is 17 residues. Germline trimming cut 1 base from V and 4 bases from J; bases unmatched to any gene: 10. The germline gives CDR1 SGHTA, CDR2 FQGNSA. The CDR3 spells CASSLVAGGAESDTQYF. CDR3 sequence (DNA): TGTGCCAGCAGCTTAGTGGCCGGGGGGGCCGAGTCAGATACGCAGTATTTT. Using reference TRBV7-2 and TRBJ2-3 for the parts outside the CDR3, the full variable domain is GAGVSQSPSNKVTEKGKDVELRCDPISGHTALYWYRQSLGQGLEFLIYFQGNSAPDKSGLPSDRFSAERTGGSVSTLTIQRTQQEDSAVYLCASSLVAGGAESDTQYFGPGTRLTVL.

This clonotype has only a few counts. The chain carries TRBV20-1 and TRBJ1-1; D gene ambiguous. Per germline, CDR1 DFQATT and CDR2 SNEGSKA (reference sequence). V was trimmed by 1 base and J by 1 base, leaving 7 bases between them. CDR3 size: 13 residues. The CDR3 region has the DNA TGCAGTGCTAGAGCCAGCCCGAACACTGAAGCTTTCTTT. Amino acids: CSARASPNTEAFF.

This clonotype showed up just a few times. V is TRBV5-1 and J is TRBJ2-2; 9 nucleotides line up with TRBD1. J lost 6 bases, V lost 3 bases, and 12 bases had no gene match. This CDR3 region has 17 residues. CDR1 SGHRS and CDR2 YFSETQ come from the germline V gene. The CDR3 region has the DNA TGCGCCAGCAGCTGGCCACCCGGGACAGGGATTCCCGGGGAGCTGTTTTTT. This encodes CASSWPPGTGIPGELFF.

This clonotype appeared many times. This chain connects TRBV7-2 to TRBJ1-2; D is unclear. The ends were cut back, 4 bases at V and 7 bases at J, with 13 bases in the middle. In germline, CDR1 is SGHTA, CDR2 FQGNSA. The CDR3 contains 13 residues. This CDR3 is CASSYSAAVGYTF. As DNA, the CDR3 is TGTGCCAGCAGCTATAGTGCGGCGGTTGGCTACACCTTC.